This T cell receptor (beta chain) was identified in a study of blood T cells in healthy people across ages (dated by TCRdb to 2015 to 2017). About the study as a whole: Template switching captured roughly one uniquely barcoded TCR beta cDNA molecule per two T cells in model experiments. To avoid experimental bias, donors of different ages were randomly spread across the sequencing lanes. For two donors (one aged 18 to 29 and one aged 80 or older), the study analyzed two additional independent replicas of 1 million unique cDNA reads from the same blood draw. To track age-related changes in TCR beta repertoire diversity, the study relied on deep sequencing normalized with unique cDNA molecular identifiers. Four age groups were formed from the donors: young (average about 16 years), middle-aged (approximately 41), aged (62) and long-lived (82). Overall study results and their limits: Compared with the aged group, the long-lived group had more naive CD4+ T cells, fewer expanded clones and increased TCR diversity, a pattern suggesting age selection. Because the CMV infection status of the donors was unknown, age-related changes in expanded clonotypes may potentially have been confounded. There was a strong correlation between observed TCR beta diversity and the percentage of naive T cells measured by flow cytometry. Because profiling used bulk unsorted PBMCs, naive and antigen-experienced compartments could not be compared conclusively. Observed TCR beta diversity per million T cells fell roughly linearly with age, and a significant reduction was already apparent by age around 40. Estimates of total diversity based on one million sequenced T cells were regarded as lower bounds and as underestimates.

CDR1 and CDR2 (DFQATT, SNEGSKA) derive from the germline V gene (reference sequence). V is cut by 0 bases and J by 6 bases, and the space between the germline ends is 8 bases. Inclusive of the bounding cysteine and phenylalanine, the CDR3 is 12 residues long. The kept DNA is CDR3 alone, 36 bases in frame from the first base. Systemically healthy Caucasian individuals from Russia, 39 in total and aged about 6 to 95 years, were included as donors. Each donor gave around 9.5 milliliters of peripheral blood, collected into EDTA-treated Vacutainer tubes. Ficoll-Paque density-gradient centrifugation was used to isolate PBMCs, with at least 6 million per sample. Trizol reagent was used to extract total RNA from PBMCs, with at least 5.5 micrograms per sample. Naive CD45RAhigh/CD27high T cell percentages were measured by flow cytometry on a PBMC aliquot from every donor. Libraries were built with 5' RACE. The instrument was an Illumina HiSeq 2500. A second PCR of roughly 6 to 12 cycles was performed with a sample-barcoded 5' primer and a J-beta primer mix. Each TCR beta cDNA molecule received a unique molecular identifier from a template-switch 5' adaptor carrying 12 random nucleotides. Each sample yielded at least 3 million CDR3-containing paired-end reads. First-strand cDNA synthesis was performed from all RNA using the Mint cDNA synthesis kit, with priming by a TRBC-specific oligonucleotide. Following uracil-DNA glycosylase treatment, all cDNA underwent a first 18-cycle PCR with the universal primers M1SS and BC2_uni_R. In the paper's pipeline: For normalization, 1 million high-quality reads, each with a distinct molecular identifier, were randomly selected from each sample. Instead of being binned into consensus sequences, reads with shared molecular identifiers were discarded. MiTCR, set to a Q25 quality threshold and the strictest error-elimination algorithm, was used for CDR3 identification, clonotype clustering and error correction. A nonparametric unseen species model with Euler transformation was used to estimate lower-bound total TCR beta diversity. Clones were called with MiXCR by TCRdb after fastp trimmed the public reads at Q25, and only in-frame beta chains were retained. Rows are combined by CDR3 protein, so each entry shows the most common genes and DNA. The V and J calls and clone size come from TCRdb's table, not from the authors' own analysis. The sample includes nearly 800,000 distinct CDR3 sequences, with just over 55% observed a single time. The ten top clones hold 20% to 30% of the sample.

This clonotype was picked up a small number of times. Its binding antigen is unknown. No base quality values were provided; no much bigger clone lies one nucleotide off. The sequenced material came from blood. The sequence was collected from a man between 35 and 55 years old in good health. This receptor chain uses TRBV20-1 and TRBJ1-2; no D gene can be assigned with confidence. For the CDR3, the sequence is CSARDLGDGYTF. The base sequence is TGCAGTGCTAGAGATCTGGGAGATGGCTACACCTTC.